One sample yielded the 25 T cell receptor beta chains listed below, sequenced in a study of blood T cell repertoires in COVID-19. Libraries were prepared by immunoSEQ multiplex PCR; TCRdb keeps only in-frame clonotypes and omits some of them. The table records fewer than 85,000 clones, just over 85% of them present only once. Sequenced sample: peripheral blood. These receptor sequences come from a human donor in a cohort sampled during active COVID-19.

V and J are TRBV19 and TRBJ2-5, with D possibly matching TRBD1 (6 bases). The CDR3 is made up of 13 amino acids. V was clipped by 4 bases and J by 7 bases, with 13 bases between them. CDR1 LNHDA and CDR2 SQIVND come from the germline V gene (reference sequence). The CDR3 DNA sequence: TGTGCCAGTAGTAACAGGGACCTAGCGACCCAGTACTTC. This translates into CASSNRDLATQYF.

V usage is TRBV20-1 and J usage is TRBJ1-3, with a possible D match to TRBD1 (5 bases). Per germline, CDR1 DFQATT and CDR2 SNEGSKA (reference sequence). The V and J ends lost 3 bases and 2 bases respectively, with 20 bases between them. There are 17 residues in the CDR3. For the CDR3, the DNA is TGCAGTGCTAGTGAAAGGGGTGGGGCAATAGCTGGAAACACCATATATTTT. This codes for CSASERGGAIAGNTIYF.

This chain connects TRBV25-1 to TRBJ2-6; 8 bases fit TRBD1. The V and J ends lost 6 bases and 3 bases, in that order; junction bases with no gene match: 4. CDR1 and CDR2 (germline): MGHDK, SYGVNS. This CDR3 has 15 amino acids. CDR3 sequence (DNA): TGTGCCAGCAGGCGGACAGGGCTTGGGGCCAACGTCCTGACTTTC. Translating gives CASRRTGLGANVLTF.

The V gene is TRBV27, the J gene TRBJ2-7; TRBD2 matches at 8 bases. The CDR3 has 15 residues. Germline V CDR1 and CDR2: MNHEY, SMNVEV (reference sequence). V trimming: 5 bases; J trimming: 2 bases; junction bases outside the gene matches: 8. This CDR3 reads CASSPRVAGTYEQYF. The CDR3 DNA is TGTGCCAGCAGTCCACGTGTAGCGGGGACCTACGAGCAGTACTTC.

This chain connects TRBV4-1 to TRBJ1-2; weak D call: TRBD1 (6 bases). The CDR3 contains 16 residues. CDR1 and CDR2 (germline): MGHRA, YSYEKL. V dropped 0 bases and J dropped 0 bases, with 11 bases sitting between them. CDR3 DNA sequence: TGCGCCAGCAGCCAAGACAGGGGACGATCTAACTATGGCTACACCTTC. Translation gives CASSQDRGRSNYGYTF.

This clone was observed a single time. The rearrangement links TRBV9 to TRBJ2-2; 9 positions agree with TRBD2. The CDR3 length is 16 residues. Per the germline V gene, CDR1 is SGDLS and CDR2 is YYNGEE. Germline trimming cut 3 bases from V and 3 bases from J; bases unmatched to any gene: 6. The CDR3 reads CASSGLLAGYTGELFF. The CDR3 DNA reads TGTGCCAGCAGCGGACTTCTAGCGGGATACACCGGGGAGCTGTTTTTT.

The CDR3 is CASSQDAGVGNTIYF. In DNA, the CDR3 is TGTGCCAGCAGCCAAGATGCAGGGGTTGGAAACACCATATATTTT. The genes are TRBV3-1 (or the pseudogene TRBV3-2) and TRBJ1-3, with a possible D match to TRBD1 (6 bases). Germline V gene sequence: CDR1 LGHDT, CDR2 YNNKEL (reference sequence). The length of the CDR3 is 15 residues. V was trimmed by 0 bases and J by 3 bases, leaving 9 bases between them.

This chain connects TRBV6-2 or TRBV6-3 to TRBJ2-1; 13 bases align to TRBD2. The J segment lost 5 bases and the V segment lost 0 bases, leaving 10 bases of the junction unmatched. This CDR3 spans 19 amino acids. CDR1 and CDR2 (germline): MNHEY, SVGEGT. In nucleotides, the CDR3 is TGTGCCAGCAGTTACTCGGGCGTTACTAGCGGGAGGGATGACAATGAGCAGTTCTTC. It codes for CASSYSGVTSGRDDNEQFF.

The rearrangement joins TRBV19 to TRBJ2-3, with 8 bases lining up with TRBD2. Trimming at V came to 7 bases and at J to 4 bases, leaving 10 bases not matched to a gene. Per the germline V gene, CDR1 is LNHDA and CDR2 is SQIVND (reference sequence). CDR3 length equals 15 residues. CDR3: CASTGGAGVSDTQYF. In DNA, the CDR3 is TGTGCCAGTACCGGGGGAGCGGGAGTGTCAGATACGCAGTATTTT.

The CDR3, as DNA: TGTGCCAGTAGTGAGCGGGAGGTCCCGACCGGTGAGCAGTTCTTC. The encoded protein is CASSEREVPTGEQFF. This chain joins TRBV19 and TRBJ2-1; 9 nucleotides align to TRBD2. The CDR3 consists of 15 residues. V gave up 5 bases and J gave up 9 bases; unmatched junction bases: 11. In germline, CDR1 is LNHDA, CDR2 SQIVND (reference sequence).

CDR3 amino acids: CSAASGDTNTGELFF. CDR3 DNA: TGCAGCGCCGCTAGCGGGGACACGAACACCGGGGAGCTGTTTTTT. The chain has TRBV29-1 and TRBJ2-2, with TRBD2 matching over 9 bases. CDR1 SQVTM and CDR2 ANQGSEA come from the germline V gene. V lost 7 bases, J lost 0 bases, and 6 bases stayed unmatched. This CDR3 has 15 residues.

The rearrangement links TRBV5-6 to TRBJ2-1, with D perhaps TRBD2 (7 bases). V gave up 3 bases and J gave up 9 bases, with 19 bases separating them. This CDR3 is 15 amino acids long. Germline V gene sequence: CDR1 SGHDT, CDR2 YYEEEE. CDR3 region: CASSWEGGRGREQFF. Written as DNA, the CDR3 is TGTGCCAGCAGCTGGGAGGGGGGGCGAGGTCGTGAGCAGTTCTTC. The full variable domain, with the rest looked up from reference TRBV5-6 and TRBJ2-1, is DAGVTQSPTHLIKTRGQQVTLRCSPKSGHDTVSWYQQALGQGPQFIFQYYEEEERQRGNFPDRFSGHQFPNYSSELNVNALLLGDSALYLCASSWEGGRGREQFFGPGTRLTVL.

J is TRBJ2-7 and V is TRBV4-1; 9 bases fit TRBD2. The V gene end was trimmed by 3 bases and the J gene end by 4 bases; junction bases not matched to a gene: 7. Germline V CDR1 and CDR2: MGHRA, YSYEKL. The CDR3 is 15 amino acids. The CDR3 sequence is CASSHPGLAGYEQYF. CDR3 DNA: TGCGCCAGCAGCCACCCGGGACTAGCTGGTTACGAGCAGTACTTC.

This chain uses TRBV6-4 with TRBJ2-1, with TRBD1 identical over 7 bases. J lost 5 bases, V lost 5 bases, and 9 bases had no gene match. The CDR3 contains 15 residues. Germline loops: CDR1 MRHNA, CDR2 SNTAGT. The CDR3 region has the DNA TGTGCCAGCAGTTCGATGACAGGGCTCAACAATGAGCAGTTCTTC. Protein sequence: CASSSMTGLNNEQFF.

V is TRBV27 and J is TRBJ2-3, with TRBD2 matching over 9 bases. The J segment lost 6 bases and the V segment lost 8 bases, leaving 9 bases of the junction unmatched. The CDR3 runs to 14 residues. Germline V gene sequence: CDR1 MNHEY, CDR2 SMNVEV (reference sequence). The CDR3 region has the DNA TGTGCCAGCTGTCGGGTAGCGGGGGTTGATACGCAGTATTTT. Translating it yields CASCRVAGVDTQYF.

A word on this clone: Within the sample, other DNA sequences also encode this same CDR3. This chain uses TRBV19 with TRBJ1-5, with D unresolved. This CDR3 comprises 14 residues. Between the trimmed V and J ends, which lost 2 bases and 1 base, there was a span of 6 bases. CDR1 and CDR2 (germline): LNHDA, SQIVND (reference sequence). CDR3 in amino acids: CASSILVSNQPQHF. The CDR3 nucleotides are TGTGCCAGTAGTATATTAGTCAGCAATCAGCCCCAGCATTTT.

V and J are TRBV3-1 (or the pseudogene TRBV3-2) and TRBJ2-7; 8 nucleotides match TRBD2. The germline V gene has CDR1 LGHDT and CDR2 YNNKEL (reference sequence). CDR3 length equals 14 residues. With V trimmed by 4 bases and J by 7 bases, 9 bases remained unmatched. CDR3 amino acids: CASSPGLGGEEQYF. The CDR3 DNA reads as TGTGCCAGCAGCCCGGGACTAGGAGGAGAAGAGCAGTACTTC.

The rearrangement uses TRBV7-8 and TRBJ2-3; 10 bases match TRBD2. Unmatched junction bases numbered 15, after V lost 5 bases and J lost 4 bases. CDR1 is SGHVS and CDR2 is FQNEAQ in the germline V gene. CDR3 size: 18 residues. CDR3 nucleotides: TGTGCCAGCAGCCCCCGACTAGCGGGTCACCACGGGGCAGATACGCAGTATTTT. It encodes CASSPRLAGHHGADTQYF.

The genes are TRBV7-9 and TRBJ2-3; D might be TRBD1 (5 bases). The CDR3 covers 15 residues. V lost 5 bases and J lost 1, with 13 bases in between. Germline loops: CDR1 SEHNR, CDR2 FQNEAQ (reference sequence). The CDR3 here is CASSKPREGTDTQYF. CDR3 DNA sequence: TGTGCCAGCAGCAAACCCAGGGAAGGCACAGATACGCAGTATTTT.

The chain joins TRBV11-2 to TRBJ2-1, with 10 bases aligning to TRBD2. J was trimmed by 8 bases and V by 1 base; bases with no gene match: 11. The CDR3 covers 17 residues. Germline V gives CDR1 SGHAT, CDR2 FQNNGV. The CDR3 DNA follows: TGTGCCAGCAGCTTAGTTAGGGCTAGCGGGAGACGGGATGAGCAGTTCTTC. This codes for CASSLVRASGRRDEQFF. Complete variable domain (other parts from reference TRBV11-2 and TRBJ2-1): EAGVAQSPRYKIIEKRQSVAFWCNPISGHATLYWYQQILGQGPKLLIQFQNNGVVDDSQLPKDRFSAERLKGVDSTLKIQPAKLEDSAVYLCASSLVRASGRRDEQFFGPGTRLTVL.

This chain connects TRBV14 to TRBJ2-7; tentative D call: TRBD1 (6 bases). The CDR3 covers 15 residues. V gave up 1 base and J gave up 4 bases, with 14 bases separating them. Germline assignment: CDR1 SGHDN and CDR2 FVKESK. The CDR3 sequence: CASSQGLRGLYEQYF. The DNA for the CDR3 is TGTGCCAGCAGCCAAGGTCTTAGGGGGTTGTACGAGCAGTACTTC.

J is TRBJ2-3 and V is TRBV19; 13 nucleotides match TRBD2. CDR1 is LNHDA and CDR2 is SQIVND in the germline V gene (reference sequence). Trimming at V came to 5 bases and at J to 0 bases, leaving 11 bases not matched to a gene. The CDR3 loop spans 19 amino acids. Here the CDR3 reads CASSPGLAGARTSTDTQYF. DNA for the CDR3: TGTGCCAGTAGTCCCGGACTAGCGGGAGCCAGAACTAGCACAGATACGCAGTATTTT. Full variable domain (rest looked up from reference TRBV19 and TRBJ2-3): DGGITQSPKYLFRKEGQNVTLSCEQNLNHDAMYWYRQDPGQGLRLIYYSQIVNDFQKGDIAEGYSVSREKKESFPLTVTSAQKNPTAFYLCASSPGLAGARTSTDTQYFGPGTRLTVL.

The chain couples TRBV6-7 to TRBJ2-3; TRBD1 agrees at 9 bases. TRBV6-7 is an ORF, with its function uncertain. V dropped 7 bases and J dropped 7; count of bases not matched to a gene: 9. CDR3 size: 14 residues. CDR3 DNA sequence: TGTGCCAGCACCACAGGGGGCCGATCAAATACGCAGTATTTT. Protein product: CASTTGGRSNTQYF.

This rearrangement joins TRBV30 to TRBJ2-5; TRBD1 matches at 7 bases. The CDR3 is 13 residues long. From germline, CDR1 is GTSNPN and CDR2 SVGIG (reference sequence). With V trimmed by 7 bases and J by 1 base, 6 bases remained unmatched. CDR3 loop: CASRRGPQETQYF. The DNA of the CDR3 is TGTGCCTCCAGAAGGGGGCCCCAAGAGACCCAGTACTTC. Combining the CDR3 with reference TRBV30 and TRBJ2-5 gives the whole variable domain SQTIHQWPATLVQPVGSPLSLECTVEGTSNPNLYWYRQAAGRGLQLLFYSVGIGQISSEVPQNLSASRPQDRQFILSSKKLLLSDSGFYLCASRRGPQETQYFGPGTRLLVL.

This clone turned up a few times. The chain is built from TRBV10-1 and TRBJ2-7; the match to TRBD2 covers 8 bases. Per germline, CDR1 WNHNN and CDR2 SYGVQD (reference sequence). Losses at the gene ends were 10 bases for V and 4 bases for J; bases not matched to a gene: 9. CDR3 size: 13 residues. The CDR3 DNA is TGCGCCATGCAGGGGCTAGCGGGTTACGAGCAGTACTTC. This gives the protein CAMQGLAGYEQYF.